The T cell receptor beta chain described here comes from a study of cytomegalovirus exposure and HLA in healthy donors. Background on the study: Across around 400 genotyped donors, 81% landed in the Caucasian-associated ancestry cluster.

Comments on this clone: The antigen is undetermined.

Points from the study as a whole: When the data were analyzed later, several of the most significant clusters appeared to be linked to common viral pathogens. In an earlier analysis, about 87% or about 30%: the productive usage of most TCR beta V segments.

A multiplex PCR was run with 60 Vbeta primers and 13 Jbeta primers. Original analysis: Later analysis identified roughly 82 million unique TCR beta chains, 10 million to 12 million shared. Generated by immunoSEQ multiplex PCR, the TCRdb table keeps only in-frame clones and is missing some. D and trimming were read from the DNA, whereas the V and J calls and clone size are those reported in that table. The sample includes about 150,000 clones, around 75% of them seen just once. There are 14 residues in the CDR3. Trimming removed 4 bases from V and 2 bases from J, with 13 bases in between. In germline, CDR1 is SGHKS, CDR2 YYEKEE (reference sequence).

The origin of this receptor is a man aged 18 to 30 in good health and CMV-seronegative. Sequencing input: PBMCs. The chain couples TRBV5-5 to TRBJ2-7, with D possibly TRBD1 on 5 matching bases. The CDR3 reads CASSAPTEAYEQYF. The CDR3 DNA reads as TGTGCCAGCAGCGCTCCGACAGAGGCCTACGAGCAGTACTTC. The variable domain in full, completed from reference TRBV5-5 and TRBJ2-7, reads DAGVTQSPTHLIKTRGQQVTLRCSPISGHKSVSWYQQVLGQGPQFIFQYYEKEERGRGNFPDRFSARQFPNYSSELNVNALLLGDSALYLCASSAPTEAYEQYFGPGTRLTVT.